The clone carrying this TCR beta chain was counted only a few times. This sample is drawn from a study of identical twins. Healthy Caucasian donors formed the entire cohort. Template switching added a universal primer binding site, and final cDNA carried unique molecular identifiers. TCRdb redid the calling of the 5' RACE reads with MiXCR, one entry per CDR3 protein. The table has about 220,000 distinct CDR3 sequences, 6.5% seen once; the top ten hold approximately 15%. V was cut by 6 bases and J by 3 bases, with 14 bases left in between. The CDR3 contains 14 residues. In germline, CDR1 is LNHDA, CDR2 SQIVND (reference sequence). The same sample was also used in a study of T cells expressing NK-cell markers. That report adds: In a few donors, dominant clonotypes made up 28.3-60.1% of CD3+CD56-NKG2C+ cells.

The genes are TRBV19 and TRBJ1-2, with TRBD1 as a possible D gene (6 bases). Sequenced: CD8+ T cells sorted from blood. The source of this sequence is a woman under 30 in good health. Here the CDR3 reads CASRRTDSDYGYTF. CDR3 in DNA: TGTGCCAGTAGGAGGACAGATTCCGACTATGGCTACACCTTC.